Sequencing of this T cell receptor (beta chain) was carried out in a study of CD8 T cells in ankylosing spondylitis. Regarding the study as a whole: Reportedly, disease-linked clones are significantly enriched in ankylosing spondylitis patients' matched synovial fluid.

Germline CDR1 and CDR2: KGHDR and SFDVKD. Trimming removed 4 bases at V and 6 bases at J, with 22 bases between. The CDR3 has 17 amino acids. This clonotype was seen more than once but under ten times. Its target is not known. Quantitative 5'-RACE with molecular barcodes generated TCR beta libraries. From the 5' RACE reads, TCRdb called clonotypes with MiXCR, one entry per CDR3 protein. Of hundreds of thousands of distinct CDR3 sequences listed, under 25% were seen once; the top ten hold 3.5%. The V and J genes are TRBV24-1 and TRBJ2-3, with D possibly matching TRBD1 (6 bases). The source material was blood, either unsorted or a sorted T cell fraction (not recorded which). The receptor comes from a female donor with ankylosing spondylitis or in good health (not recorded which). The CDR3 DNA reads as TGTGCCACCAGTGACACTGGGACACCCCAAACCCCGGATACGCAGTATTTT. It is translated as CATSDTGTPQTPDTQYF.